One TCR beta chain is described in this entry. Germline V gives CDR1 SEHNR, CDR2 FQNEAQ (reference sequence). Unmatched junction bases numbered 6, after V lost 5 bases and J lost 1 base. The CDR3 sequence is 15 residues long. Study processing details: Reference gene primer amplification gave nucleated cell count estimates. Profiling relied on immunoSEQ multiplex PCR, and the TCRdb table lists in-frame clones only, not all of them. V and J calls and clone size are those listed in that table; D and trimming were worked out from the DNA. Of approximately 300,000 clones in the sample, around 87% are singletons; the top ten hold 2% to 3%. The source of the sample is a study of blood T cell repertoires in COVID-19.

The chain employs TRBV7-9 and TRBJ2-5; 8 bases agree with TRBD1. The TCR originated in a man in his late teens or twenties with active or convalescent COVID-19. The source material was peripheral blood. As DNA, the CDR3 is TGTGCCAGCAGCCTACAGGGGGGTGCCCAAGAGACCCAGTACTTC. Residues: CASSLQGGAQETQYF.